The source of this T cell receptor (beta chain) is a study of blood T cell repertoires in COVID-19. The overall study: Specimens from acute and convalescent COVID-19 originated in the United States, Italy and Spain. Sources were T cells, B-cell-depleted T cells, or PBMCs; the material itself was cDNA or gDNA.

V lost 2 bases to trimming and J lost 1 base, with 11 bases between them. Germline assignment: CDR1 KGHSH and CDR2 LQKENI. This CDR3 is 15 amino acids long. In the original processing: Estimation of nucleated cell counts relied on the amplification of reference gene primers. Repertoires were generated with immunoSEQ multiplex PCR, while TCRdb's copy carries only in-frame clones and drops some. For V, J and clone size, that table is used; D and trimming come from the DNA. The sample records about 70,000 clones, about four fifths being singletons. The source material was peripheral blood. The receptor comes from a woman between 65 and 79 years old with acute or convalescent COVID-19. The chain joins TRBV18 to TRBJ1-1, with no clear D. The CDR3 sequence: CASSPGQVTNTEAFF. The CDR3, as DNA: TGTGCCAGCTCACCAGGGCAGGTGACGAACACTGAAGCTTTCTTT.